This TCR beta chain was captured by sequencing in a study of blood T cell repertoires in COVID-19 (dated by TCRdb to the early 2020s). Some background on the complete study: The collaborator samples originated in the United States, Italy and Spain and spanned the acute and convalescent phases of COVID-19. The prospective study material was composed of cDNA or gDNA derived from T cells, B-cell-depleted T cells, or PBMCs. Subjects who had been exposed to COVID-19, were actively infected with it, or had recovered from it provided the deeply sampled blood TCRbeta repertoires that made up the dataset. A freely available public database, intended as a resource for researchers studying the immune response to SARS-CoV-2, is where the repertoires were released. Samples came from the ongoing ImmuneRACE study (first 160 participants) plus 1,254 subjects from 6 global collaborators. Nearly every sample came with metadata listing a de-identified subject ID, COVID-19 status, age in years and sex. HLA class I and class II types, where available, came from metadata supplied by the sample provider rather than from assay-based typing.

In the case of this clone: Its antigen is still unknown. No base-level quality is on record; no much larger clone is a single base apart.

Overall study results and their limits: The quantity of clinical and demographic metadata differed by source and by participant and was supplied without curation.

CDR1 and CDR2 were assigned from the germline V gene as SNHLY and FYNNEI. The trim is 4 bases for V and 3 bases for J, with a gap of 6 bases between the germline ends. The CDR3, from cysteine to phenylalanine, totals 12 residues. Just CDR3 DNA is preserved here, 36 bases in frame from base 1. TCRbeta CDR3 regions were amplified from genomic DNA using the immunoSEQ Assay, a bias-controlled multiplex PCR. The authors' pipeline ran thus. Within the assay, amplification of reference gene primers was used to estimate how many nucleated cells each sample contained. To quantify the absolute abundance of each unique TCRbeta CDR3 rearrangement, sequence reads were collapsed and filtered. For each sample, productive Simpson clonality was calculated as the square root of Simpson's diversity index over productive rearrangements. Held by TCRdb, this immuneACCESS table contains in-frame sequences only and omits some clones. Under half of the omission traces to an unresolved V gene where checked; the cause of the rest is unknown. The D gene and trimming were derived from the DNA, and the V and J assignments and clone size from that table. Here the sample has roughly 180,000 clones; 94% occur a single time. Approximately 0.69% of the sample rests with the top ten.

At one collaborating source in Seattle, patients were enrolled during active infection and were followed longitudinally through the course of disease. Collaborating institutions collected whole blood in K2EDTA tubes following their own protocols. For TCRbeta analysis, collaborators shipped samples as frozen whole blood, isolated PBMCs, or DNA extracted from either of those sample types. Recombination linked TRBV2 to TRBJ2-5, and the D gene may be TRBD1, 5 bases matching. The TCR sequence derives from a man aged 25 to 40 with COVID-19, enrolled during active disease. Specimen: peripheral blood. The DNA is TGTGCCAGCAGTGTGACAGAAGAGACCCAGTACTTC. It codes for CASSVTEETQYF.